One and the same sample provided the 32 T cell receptor beta chains below, sequenced in a study of blood T cell repertoires in COVID-19. Produced via immunoSEQ multiplex PCR; TCRdb's table is partial and in-frame only. The sample has over 150,000 clones, roughly nine tenths seen once; the top ten hold 7%. The sequencing sample was made of PBMCs or T cells enriched from blood (not recorded which). These receptor sequences come from a woman in her forties or fifties who had recovered from COVID-19.

The chain carries TRBV3-1 (or the pseudogene TRBV3-2) and TRBJ2-3, with 12 bases that match TRBD2. The CDR3 loop spans 16 amino acids. CDR1 is LGHDT, CDR2 YNNKEL, per germline (reference sequence). The V segment lost 1 base and the J segment 6 bases; nucleotides outside the gene matches: 5. The CDR3 loop is CASSQGLAGAPDTQYF. The CDR3 DNA reads TGTGCCAGCAGCCAAGGACTAGCGGGAGCTCCGGATACGCAGTATTTT.

The chain couples TRBV10-3 to TRBJ2-5; 9 bases agree with TRBD1. Trimming removed 4 bases from V and 3 bases from J; junction bases left unmatched: 3. Germline V gene data show CDR1 as ENHRY and CDR2 as SYGVKD. CDR3 length: 14 amino acids. The CDR3 loop reads CAISGGQGKETQYF. CDR3 in DNA: TGTGCCATCAGTGGTGGACAGGGGAAAGAGACCCAGTACTTC.

The CDR3 loop is CATGQGDNSPLHF. In DNA, the CDR3 is TGTGCCACGGGCCAGGGGGATAATTCACCCCTCCACTTT. This sequence joins TRBV7-9 and TRBJ1-6; 7 positions match TRBD1. The ends lost 10 bases at V and 5 bases at J; junction bases unmatched: 5. The V gene's germline CDR1 is SEHNR and CDR2 FQNEAQ (reference sequence). CDR3 size: 13 residues. The complete variable domain, with remaining parts taken from reference TRBV7-9 and TRBJ1-6, reads DTGVSQNPRHKITKRGQNVTFRCDPISEHNRLYWYRQTLGQGPEFLTYFQNEAQLEKSRLLSDRFSAERPKGSFSTLEIQRTEQGDSAMYLCATGQGDNSPLHFGNGTRLTVT.

The chain couples TRBV19 to TRBJ2-1; TRBD1 matches 9 bases. CDR3 size: 15 residues. Germline values: CDR1 LNHDA, CDR2 SQIVND (reference sequence). V trimming: 1 base; J trimming: 7 bases; junction bases outside the gene matches: 5. The CDR3 DNA is TGTGCCAGTAGTATAGGGGGACAGGGTAGGAATGAGCAGTTCTTC. The encoded protein is CASSIGGQGRNEQFF.

The table lists this clone with a count of one. The rearrangement joins TRBV27 to TRBJ1-5; TRBD1 agrees at 11 bases. The CDR3 runs to 15 residues. V was clipped by 2 bases and J by 5 bases; unmatched bases: 2. Germline CDR1 and CDR2: MNHEY and SMNVEV (reference sequence). In nucleotides, the CDR3 is TGTGCCAGCAGTTTAGGGGGACAGGGGGATCAGCCCCAGCATTTT. The encoded protein is CASSLGGQGDQPQHF.

V gene TRBV5-4 combines with J gene TRBJ2-5; tentative D call: TRBD1 (6 bases). Deletions cut 2 bases from V and 1 base from J, with 9 bases between. CDR1 SGHNT and CDR2 YYREEE come from the germline V gene (reference sequence). CDR3 length: 14 residues. This chain's CDR3 is CASSFGQSQETQYF. CDR3 sequence (DNA): TGTGCCAGCAGCTTCGGACAGAGCCAAGAGACCCAGTACTTC.

This rearrangement joins TRBV28 to TRBJ1-5; D uncertain. CDR3 length: 15 residues. The germline V gene has CDR1 MDHEN and CDR2 SYDVKM. V lost 5 bases and J 0 bases, leaving 11 bases between the germline ends. CDR3 nucleotide sequence: TGTGCCAGCAGTGTACAAGTGAATAGCAATCAGCCCCAGCATTTT. Translated, it gives CASSVQVNSNQPQHF.

The chain links TRBV24-1 to TRBJ2-5; perhaps TRBD1 as D (6 bases). This CDR3 has 13 amino acids. Trimming took 4 bases from V and 4 from J, leaving 9 bases between them. Germline V CDR1 and CDR2: KGHDR, SFDVKD. The CDR3 loop reads CATSEIGGETQYF. The CDR3 DNA follows: TGTGCCACCAGTGAAATAGGGGGAGAGACCCAGTACTTC.

This clone has a single count. The J gene is TRBJ2-1, the V gene TRBV3-1 (or the pseudogene TRBV3-2), with 9 bases aligning to TRBD2. The CDR3 consists of 15 residues. Germline V gene data show CDR1 as LGHDT and CDR2 as YNNKEL (reference sequence). Trimming at V came to 1 base and at J to 9 bases, leaving 7 bases not matched to a gene. CDR3 residues: CASSQVSGRRSEQFF. In DNA, the CDR3 is TGTGCCAGCAGCCAAGTGAGCGGGAGGAGAAGTGAGCAGTTCTTC.

The rearrangement uses TRBV27 and TRBJ1-6; TRBD1 is a possible D gene (5 bases). Trimming stripped 3 bases from V and 6 bases from J, with 12 bases between. Germline V lookup: CDR1 MNHEY, CDR2 SMNVEV (reference sequence). This CDR3 region has 15 residues. CDR3 DNA sequence: TGTGCCAGCAGTTTGCGGAGGGACGGTAATTCACCCCTCCACTTT. Translated: CASSLRRDGNSPLHF.

The sample holds a few counts of this clone. The V call is TRBV7-9, the J call TRBJ2-7, with 13 positions matching TRBD2. The germline gives CDR1 SEHNR, CDR2 FQNEAQ (reference sequence). CDR3 length equals 16 residues. The ends lost 4 bases at V and 6 bases at J; junction bases unmatched: 9. The CDR3 DNA sequence: TGTGCCAGCAGCTCGTTGGGGACTAGCGGGGCCTCCGAGCAGTACTTC. Translating gives CASSSLGTSGASEQYF. Drawing the rest from reference TRBV7-9 and TRBJ2-7, the complete variable domain is DTGVSQNPRHKITKRGQNVTFRCDPISEHNRLYWYRQTLGQGPEFLTYFQNEAQLEKSRLLSDRFSAERPKGSFSTLEIQRTEQGDSAMYLCASSSLGTSGASEQYFGPGTRLTVT.

The chain carries TRBV9 and TRBJ1-4; D may be TRBD1 (6 bases). CDR3 size: 13 residues. The V and J ends lost 3 bases and 12 bases respectively, with 15 bases between them. Germline V gene data show CDR1 as SGDLS and CDR2 as YYNGEE. The CDR3 protein is CASSASGGGELFF. In DNA, the CDR3 is TGTGCCAGCAGCGCCAGTGGGGGGGGCGAACTGTTTTTT.

The J gene is TRBJ2-3, the V gene TRBV2; D might be TRBD2 (6 bases). The V end was cut by 3 bases, the J end by 0 bases, with 13 bases between. This CDR3 has 16 amino acids. Germline V CDR1 and CDR2: SNHLY, FYNNEI. The CDR3 DNA reads as TGTGCCAGCAGTGAGTTCCTAGCGCCTAGCACAGATACGCAGTATTTT. Its protein product is CASSEFLAPSTDTQYF.

V gene TRBV6-2 or TRBV6-3 combines with J gene TRBJ2-1, with a tentative D call TRBD2 (6 bases). The length of the CDR3 is 15 residues. Trimming took off 0 bases at V and 7 bases at J, with 13 bases between the two ends. Germline-derived CDR1 and CDR2 are MNHEY and SVGEGT. The CDR3 here is CASSYSVAGWNEQFF. CDR3 DNA: TGTGCCAGCAGTTACTCTGTTGCGGGATGGAATGAGCAGTTCTTC.

The CDR3 is CASSKRQGHTDTQYF. For the CDR3, the DNA is TGTGCCAGCAGTAAGAGACAGGGGCACACAGATACGCAGTATTTT. The chain couples TRBV28 to TRBJ2-3; 8 nucleotides agree with TRBD1. CDR1 and CDR2 (germline): MDHEN, SYDVKM. CDR3 size: 15 residues. V was pared by 5 bases and J by 2 bases, with 6 bases of the junction left unmatched.

The V call is TRBV11-2, the J call TRBJ2-3; TRBD2 is a possible D gene (5 bases). Germline lookup yields CDR1 SGHAT and CDR2 FQNNGV. Deletions cut 1 base from V and 1 base from J, with 6 bases between. The CDR3 has 14 amino acids. Here the CDR3 reads CASSLAGGTDTQYF. CDR3 coding DNA: TGTGCCAGCAGCTTAGCCGGGGGCACAGATACGCAGTATTTT.

V gene TRBV7-2 combines with J gene TRBJ2-7; the D gene is possibly TRBD2 (5 bases). CDR3 size: 12 residues. Trimming pared 6 bases from V and 3 bases from J, leaving 9 bases between. Germline CDR1 is SGHTA and CDR2 is FQGNSA. CDR3: CASRASFYEQYF. CDR3 DNA sequence: TGTGCCAGCAGGGCTAGCTTCTACGAGCAGTACTTC.

This rearrangement joins TRBV19 to TRBJ1-3; TRBD1 might be the D (6 bases). V gave up 3 bases and J gave up 2 bases, with 8 bases separating them. The CDR3 has 14 amino acids. From germline, CDR1 is LNHDA and CDR2 SQIVND (reference sequence). In DNA form, the CDR3 reads TGTGCCAGTAGTATTGCAGGGGCTGGAAACACCATATATTTT. Protein product: CASSIAGAGNTIYF.

Written as DNA, the CDR3 is TGCGCCAGCAGCTCCCGGGCCATGGGAGGCTACGAGCAGTACTTC. Translating it yields CASSSRAMGGYEQYF. This chain joins TRBV4-1 and TRBJ2-7; D possibly corresponds to TRBD2 (6 bases). Trimming left V 5 bases short and J 3 bases short, with 17 bases between. The CDR3 runs to 15 residues. CDR1 MGHRA and CDR2 YSYEKL come from the germline V gene.

The rearrangement uses TRBV5-1 and TRBJ1-6, with D unclear. The germline V gene has CDR1 SGHRS and CDR2 YFSETQ. V dropped 2 bases and J dropped 11 bases, with 17 bases sitting between them. This CDR3 is built from 15 residues. The CDR3 is CASSLRGSGSTPLHF. CDR3 nucleotides: TGCGCCAGCAGCTTAAGAGGGTCGGGTTCTACACCCCTCCACTTT.

The rearrangement uses TRBV28 and TRBJ1-2, with a tentative D call TRBD1 (6 bases). V lost 3 bases to trimming and J lost 7 bases, with 18 bases between them. The CDR3 is 15 residues long. Germline-derived CDR1 and CDR2 are MDHEN and SYDVKM. CDR3 protein: CASSFVAGERGGYTF. CDR3 in DNA: TGTGCCAGCAGTTTCGTCGCAGGGGAGAGGGGTGGCTACACCTTC.

The chain uses TRBV19 and TRBJ1-6; 8 nucleotides align to TRBD1. Germline V lookup: CDR1 LNHDA, CDR2 SQIVND (reference sequence). The CDR3 has 14 residues. J lost 7 bases, V lost 5 bases, and 4 bases had no gene match. Here the CDR3 reads CASSPQGENSPLHF. CDR3 sequence (DNA): TGTGCCAGTAGTCCACAGGGGGAGAATTCACCCCTCCACTTT.

The J gene is TRBJ1-6, the V gene TRBV19; no definite D call. The CDR3 sequence is 12 residues long. CDR1 and CDR2 from the germline V gene are LNHDA and SQIVND (reference sequence). Trimming cost V 4 bases and J 5 bases, with 3 bases left between them. Here the CDR3 reads CASSNNNSPLHF. The CDR3, as DNA: TGTGCCAGTAGTAACAATAATTCACCCCTCCACTTT.

This clone was detected only once. This rearrangement joins TRBV24-1 to TRBJ1-2; D is possibly TRBD1 (5 bases). Trimming took 2 bases from V and 6 from J, leaving 15 bases between them. Germline V gives CDR1 KGHDR, CDR2 SFDVKD. The CDR3 is 15 amino acids. The CDR3 protein is CATSDSYVGPNGYTF. In nucleotides, the CDR3 is TGTGCCACCAGTGATTCGTACGTGGGGCCCAATGGCTACACCTTC.

The rearrangement joins TRBV4-2 to TRBJ2-7, with D perhaps TRBD2 (7 bases). From germline, CDR1 is LGHNA and CDR2 YNFKEQ. The V and J ends lost 4 bases and 2 bases respectively, with 12 bases between them. The CDR3 loop spans 14 amino acids. The chain's CDR3 is CASSPRGGAYEQYF. As DNA, the CDR3 is TGTGCCAGCAGCCCAAGGGGGGGGGCCTACGAGCAGTACTTC.

This chain connects TRBV7-2 to TRBJ1-2, with TRBD1 as a possible D gene (5 bases). The CDR3 contains 14 residues. The germline V gene encodes CDR1 SGHTA and CDR2 FQGNSA. V was clipped by 4 bases and J by 4 bases, with 13 bases between them. This CDR3 is CASSYQTAAYGYTF. CDR3 nucleotide sequence: TGTGCCAGCAGCTACCAGACAGCAGCCTATGGCTACACCTTC.

This clone was counted only a few times. The V gene is TRBV27, the J gene TRBJ1-1, with 9 bases aligning to TRBD1. The V gene end was trimmed by 6 bases and the J gene end by 2 bases; junction bases not matched to a gene: 4. This CDR3 spans 14 amino acids. CDR1 and CDR2 from the germline V gene are MNHEY and SMNVEV (reference sequence). CDR3 region: CASSRGQGNTEAFF. As DNA, the CDR3 is TGTGCCAGCAGCAGGGGACAGGGTAACACTGAAGCTTTCTTT.

The count of this clone is one. V usage is TRBV30 and J usage is TRBJ1-6; D is perhaps TRBD1 (5 bases). CDR3 length equals 14 residues. CDR1 and CDR2 from the germline V gene are GTSNPN and SVGIG (reference sequence). Trimming stripped 4 bases from V and 7 bases from J, with 14 bases between. CDR3 nucleotides: TGTGCCTGGACTCCGGGACTGGAAAATTCACCCCTCCACTTT. Translating it yields CAWTPGLENSPLHF.

This chain connects TRBV11-2 to TRBJ2-1, with 9 bases fitting TRBD2. Looked up from germline, CDR1 is SGHAT and CDR2 is FQNNGV. The CDR3 is 15 residues long. Trimming at V came to 2 bases and at J to 8 bases, leaving 7 bases not matched to a gene. CDR3 DNA sequence: TGTGCCAGCAGCTTATCTAGCGGGACAACCTATGAGCAGTTCTTC. Translation gives CASSLSSGTTYEQFF.

The CDR3 nucleotides are TGCAGCGTTGGTGACAGAACCTACGAGCAGTACTTC. This translates into CSVGDRTYEQYF. V is TRBV29-1 and J is TRBJ2-7, with D tentatively TRBD1 (5 bases). Per the germline V gene, CDR1 is SQVTM and CDR2 is ANQGSEA. Trimming left V 4 bases short and J 2 bases short, with 9 bases between. The CDR3 covers 12 residues.

This chain uses TRBV24-1 with TRBJ2-5; 8 bases are a match to TRBD1. This CDR3 has 18 amino acids. Trimming at V came to 3 bases and at J to 3 bases, leaving 14 bases not matched to a gene. Germline CDR1 is KGHDR and CDR2 is SFDVKD. CDR3 in amino acids: CATSDHARGRTPKETQYF. The CDR3 nucleotides are TGTGCCACCAGTGATCACGCCAGGGGGCGCACCCCTAAAGAGACCCAGTACTTC.

The rearrangement links TRBV7-9 to TRBJ2-7; TRBD1 matches 7 bases. Looked up from germline, CDR1 is SEHNR and CDR2 is FQNEAQ (reference sequence). The CDR3 extends over 15 amino acids. The trim removed 1 base at V and 5 bases at J, leaving 8 bases unmatched. The CDR3 is CASSLDTGAPDEQYF. The CDR3 DNA reads as TGTGCCAGCAGCTTAGACACAGGGGCCCCAGACGAGCAGTACTTC.